This passage covers 7 T cell receptor beta chains from one sample sequenced in a study of response to subunit inactivated influenza vaccine. TCRdb re-derived calls from the RT-PCR reads in MiXCR, one entry per CDR3 protein. Of 500,000 to 550,000 distinct CDR3 sequences in the sample, 7.5% to 8.5% were seen once. Sequencing used PBMCs from blood, obtained less than 25 months after vaccination. The receptors derive from a man aged 50-75 years who received an inactivated influenza vaccine.

J is TRBJ2-5 and V is TRBV29-1; 10 bases are shared with TRBD1. There are 13 residues in the CDR3. J lost 5 bases, V lost 6 bases, and 6 bases had no gene match. The germline V gene encodes CDR1 SQVTM and CDR2 ANQGSEA. Written as DNA, the CDR3 is TGCAGCGTAGCGGGACAGGGGAGCGAGACCCAGTACTTC. It is translated as CSVAGQGSETQYF.

Turning to this clonotype: Germline and junction disagree at one end, which may indicate a read error. The chain couples TRBV7-7 to TRBJ2-5; TRBD1 aligns across 10 bases. The CDR3 runs 16 residues. Per germline, CDR1 SSHAT and CDR2 FNYEAQ (reference sequence). The CDR3 sequence is CASSSGQGERQETQYF. The DNA of the CDR3 is TGTGCTAGCAGCTCTGGACAGGGGGAAAGGCAAGAGACCCAGTACTTC.

The J gene is TRBJ2-7, the V gene TRBV28, with D perhaps TRBD2 (5 bases). The CDR3 runs to 13 residues. Deletions cut 8 bases from V and 3 bases from J, with 14 bases between. Germline CDR1 and CDR2: MDHEN and SYDVKM. The CDR3: CASGSTVLYEQYF. As DNA, the CDR3 is TGTGCCAGCGGGAGCACAGTTCTCTACGAGCAGTACTTC. Filled out from reference TRBV28 and TRBJ2-7, the complete variable domain reads DVKVTQSSRYLVKRTGEKVFLECVQDMDHENMFWYRQDPGLGLRLIYFSYDVKMKEKGDIPEGYSVSREKKERFSLILESASTNQTSMYLCASGSTVLYEQYFGPGTRLTVT.

This clonotype was seen repeatedly, ten times or more. The CDR3: CASSLATGSTEAFF. The CDR3 region has the DNA TGCGCCAGCAGCTTGGCGACAGGATCCACTGAAGCTTTCTTT. The V call is TRBV5-1, the J call TRBJ1-1; a possible D gene is TRBD1 (6 bases). The CDR3 spans 14 residues. From germline, CDR1 is SGHRS and CDR2 YFSETQ. V was clipped by 0 bases and J by 4 bases, with 10 bases between them.

This clonotype was counted a few times. The chain employs TRBV7-9 and TRBJ1-1; maybe TRBD1 (5 bases). Trimming stripped 2 bases from V and 4 bases from J, with 14 bases between. Germline V CDR1 and CDR2: SEHNR, FQNEAQ (reference sequence). This CDR3 contains 15 residues. The CDR3 DNA follows: TGTGCCAGCAGCTTAAGCGAGGGGTACGGCACTGAAGCTTTCTTT. Its translation: CASSLSEGYGTEAFF.

This clonotype was seen many times. V and J are TRBV12-3 or TRBV12-4 and TRBJ1-5; TRBD1 matches at 9 bases. The CDR3 spans 14 residues. J was trimmed by 4 bases and V by 6 bases; bases with no gene match: 4. Here the CDR3 DNA reads TGTGCCAGCAGCCTACAGGGGGCTAATCAGCCCCAGCATTTT. It encodes CASSLQGANQPQHF.

V and J are TRBV5-6 and TRBJ1-6; no definite D call. The CDR3 is 13 amino acids. Trimming removed 0 bases from V and 14 bases from J, with 12 bases in between. Germline-derived CDR1 and CDR2 are SGHDT and YYEEEE. In nucleotides, the CDR3 is TGTGCCAGCAGCTTGGCGGCAGTCGGCGCCCTCCACTTT. This codes for CASSLAAVGALHF.